These 5 T cell receptor beta chains share one sample of origin, sequenced in a study of tumor-infiltrating lymphocytes in primary liver carcinoma. Researchers generated TCR beta cDNA from 500 to 600 ng of total RNA, relying on a constant-region primer. Slightly modified ARM-PCR, run as three nested multiplex PCR rounds, produced the TCR beta libraries. The first two PCR rounds used TRBV1-TRBV30 forward primers with a C-beta reverse primer, about 10 cycles each. TCRdb used MiXCR to reprocess the multiplex PCR reads, holding one entry per CDR3 protein. The sample carries roughly 120,000 distinct CDR3 sequences, 55% to 65% recorded once. Extraction of RNA together with DNA used about 17-30 mg of unsorted bulk tissue. Sequencing was done on a sample of liver tumor tissue from sampling region 1. Subset denoted: tumor region T1, superior pole. The receptors were sampled from a woman aged 60-75 years with primary liver carcinoma and hepatitis B virus infection.

This clonotype was counted many times. The chain combines TRBV4-2 with TRBJ1-2; weak D call: TRBD1 (5 bases). V dropped 1 base and J dropped 4 bases, with 16 bases sitting between them. The germline V gene has CDR1 LGHNA and CDR2 YNFKEQ. The CDR3 consists of 16 residues. The CDR3 region is CASSQGTGGRSYGYTF. The CDR3 region has the DNA TGTGCCAGCAGCCAAGGAACTGGGGGAAGAAGCTATGGCTACACCTTC.

About this clonotype: A much larger clone lies one base from this, so it may be a read error. The V gene is TRBV10-1, the J gene TRBJ2-5, with D perhaps matching TRBD2 (6 bases). CDR1 and CDR2 (germline): WNHNN, SYGVQD (reference sequence). Trimming took off 3 bases at V and 5 bases at J, with 16 bases between the two ends. The CDR3 totals 15 residues. CDR3 nucleotide sequence: TGCGCCAGCAGTGACCGGACTACCGGGAGTGAGACCCAGTACTTC. Amino acids: CASSDRTTGSETQYF.

The genes are TRBV11-2 and TRBJ2-7; 7 bases are a match to TRBD1. This CDR3 spans 14 amino acids. The germline V gene encodes CDR1 SGHAT and CDR2 FQNNGV. V lost 6 bases to trimming and J lost 8 bases; unmatched junction nucleotides: 13. The CDR3 spells CASSLTRTGLKQYF. CDR3 nucleotide sequence: TGTGCCAGCAGTCTGACCAGGACAGGCTTGAAGCAGTACTTC. The whole variable domain, filled in from reference TRBV11-2 and TRBJ2-7, reads EAGVAQSPRYKIIEKRQSVAFWCNPISGHATLYWYQQILGQGPKLLIQFQNNGVVDDSQLPKDRFSAERLKGVDSTLKIQPAKLEDSAVYLCASSLTRTGLKQYFGPGTRLTVT.

The gene calls are TRBV5-4 and TRBJ2-1; D possibly uses TRBD1 or TRBD2 (6 bases each). The CDR3 is 16 amino acids. The germline V gene has CDR1 SGHNT and CDR2 YYREEE (reference sequence). Trimming shortened V by 2 bases and J by 13 bases, and 25 bases separated the two germline ends. The CDR3 sequence is CASSFGRGGLGMSQFF. The CDR3 DNA is TGTGCCAGCAGCTTTGGTCGAGGGGGACTCGGCATGAGCCAGTTCTTC. Full variable domain (outside the CDR3, taken from reference TRBV5-4 and TRBJ2-1): ETGVTQSPTHLIKTRGQQVTLRCSSQSGHNTVSWYQQALGQGPQFIFQYYREEENGRGNFPPRFSGLQFPNYSSELNVNALELDDSALYLCASSFGRGGLGMSQFFGPGTRLTVL.

Note on this clonotype: A single base separates this from a much larger clone, so it may be a read error. V usage is TRBV12-3 or TRBV12-4 and J usage is TRBJ1-1; no reliable D call. The CDR3 consists of 14 residues. Written as DNA, the CDR3 is TGTGCCAGCAACCAACCCAGCGCGAACACTGAAGTTTTCTTT. Encoded protein: CASNQPSANTEVFF.